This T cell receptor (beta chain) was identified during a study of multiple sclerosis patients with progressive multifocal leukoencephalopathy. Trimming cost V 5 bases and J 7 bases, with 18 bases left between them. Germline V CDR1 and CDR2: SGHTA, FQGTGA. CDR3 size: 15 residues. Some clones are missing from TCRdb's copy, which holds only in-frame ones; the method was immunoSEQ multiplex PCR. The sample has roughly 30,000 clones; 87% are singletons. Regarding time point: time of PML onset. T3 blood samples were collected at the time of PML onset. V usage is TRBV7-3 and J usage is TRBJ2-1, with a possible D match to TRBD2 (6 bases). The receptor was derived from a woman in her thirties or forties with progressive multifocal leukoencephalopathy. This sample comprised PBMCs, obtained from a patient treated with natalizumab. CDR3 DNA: TGTGCCAGCAGCCCCCAGAGACTAGATAGGAATGAGCAGTTCTTC. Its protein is CASSPQRLDRNEQFF.